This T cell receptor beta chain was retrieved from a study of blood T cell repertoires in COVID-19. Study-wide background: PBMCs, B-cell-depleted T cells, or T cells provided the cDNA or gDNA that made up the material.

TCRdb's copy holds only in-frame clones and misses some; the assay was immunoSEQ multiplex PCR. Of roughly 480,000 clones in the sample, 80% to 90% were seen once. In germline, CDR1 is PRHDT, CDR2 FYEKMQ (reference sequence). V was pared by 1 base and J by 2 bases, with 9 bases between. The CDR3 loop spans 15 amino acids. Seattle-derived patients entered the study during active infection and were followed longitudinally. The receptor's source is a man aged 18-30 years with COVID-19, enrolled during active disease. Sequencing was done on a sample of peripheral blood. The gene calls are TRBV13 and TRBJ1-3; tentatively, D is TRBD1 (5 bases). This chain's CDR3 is CASSLAGATGNTIYF. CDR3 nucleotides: TGTGCCAGCAGCTTAGCTGGGGCCACTGGAAACACCATATATTTT.